This TCR beta chain was retrieved from a study of T cell changes during pregnancy in multiple sclerosis. Measured with immunoSEQ multiplex PCR; TCRdb has only the in-frame clones, and not every one. The repertoire includes nearly 50,000 clones, 94% of them detected once, and around 0.47% sits in the top ten. V gave up 0 bases and J gave up 0 bases, with 7 bases separating them. CDR3 length: 15 amino acids. Germline V gene sequence: CDR1 MGHRA, CDR2 YSYEKL. The receptor comes from a female donor with multiple sclerosis, enrolled in a pregnancy study. The J gene is TRBJ2-3, the V gene TRBV4-1; the D is unclear. Sequencing used CD4+ T cells from peripheral blood mononuclear cells, obtained in the first trimester of pregnancy. CDR3 amino acids: CASSQDLISTDTQYF. The CDR3 DNA reads TGCGCCAGCAGCCAAGATCTTATTAGCACAGATACGCAGTATTTT.